The clone carrying this T cell receptor (beta chain) was counted many times. Antigen: not known. The entry originates in a study of early T cells in non-severe SARS-CoV-2 infection. Overall study context: Unsorted whole-blood RNA was sequenced in bulk, leaving chains unpaired.

cDNA molecules, individually, were tagged with unique molecular identifiers. TCRdb called the 5' RACE reads again in MiXCR, with one record for every CDR3 protein. This table holds fewer than 85,000 distinct CDR3 sequences, around 10% found once. V was pared by 2 bases and J by 2 bases, with 12 bases between. The germline V gene has CDR1 SGHRS and CDR2 YFSETQ. This CDR3 is 15 amino acids long. Study-level points and caveats: Private and CD4 specificities were missed by VDJdb matching, skewed to anti-spike CD8.

The rearrangement uses TRBV5-1 and TRBJ2-3, with TRBD1 as a possible D gene (7 bases). The source of this sequence is an adult who was a healthcare worker with PCR-confirmed SARS-CoV-2 infection or an uninfected control (not recorded which). The sample in question was whole blood, obtained at baseline. DNA for the CDR3: TGCGCCAGCAGCTTCGGGGGACAGCTCACAGATACGCAGTATTTT. Translated: CASSFGGQLTDTQYF.